A selection of T cell receptor beta chains follows, all from one sample in a study of cytomegalovirus exposure and HLA in healthy donors. Data came from immunoSEQ multiplex PCR; TCRdb stores just in-frame clones and leaves some out. Seen here are around 180,000 clones, 65% to 80% observed once, and the top ten hold less than 1.1%. Sample: PBMCs. All receptors come from a woman in her 40s in good health and CMV-seronegative. Each CDR3 is given with its conserved first and last residue. The D gene is left open where the match is weak. Clone size is shown for a subset of rows, as once, few, many or a class of expanded clone.

j_call: TRBJ2-7; v_call: TRBV7-3; clone_size: .; d_call: TRBD1; cdr3_nt: TGTGCCAGCAGCTCCTTCTCCTTGACAGGGGTCTACGAGCAGTACTTC; cdr3_aa: CASSSFSLTGVYEQYF
j_call: TRBJ2-7; v_call: TRBV9; clone_size: .; d_call: TRBD2; cdr3_nt: TGTGCCAGCAGCTTTAGCGGGATTCTCGACGAGCAGTACTTC; cdr3_aa: CASSFSGILDEQYF
j_call: TRBJ1-1; v_call: TRBV11-1; clone_size: .; d_call: .; cdr3_nt: TGTGCCAGCAGCTTATGGTCCCTAGATAACACTGAAGCTTTCTTT; cdr3_aa: CASSLWSLDNTEAFF
j_call: TRBJ2-2; v_call: TRBV18; clone_size: once; d_call: TRBD1; cdr3_nt: TGTGCCAGCTCACCCGGGACAGGGGGCACCGGGGAGCTGTTTTTT; cdr3_aa: CASSPGTGGTGELFF
j_call: TRBJ1-5; v_call: TRBV7-2; clone_size: .; d_call: TRBD1; cdr3_nt: TGTGCCAGCAGCGTCTCCGGGACAGGTTATAGCAATCAGCCCCAGCATTTT; cdr3_aa: CASSVSGTGYSNQPQHF
j_call: TRBJ1-2; v_call: TRBV30; clone_size: .; d_call: .; cdr3_nt: TGTGCCTGGAGTGTATCAACAGGACCTAACTATGGCTACACCTTC; cdr3_aa: CAWSVSTGPNYGYTF
j_call: TRBJ2-1; v_call: TRBV19; clone_size: few; d_call: TRBD2; cdr3_nt: TGTGCCAGTACCGAAGGGACTAGCTCCTACAATGAGCAGTTCTTC; cdr3_aa: CASTEGTSSYNEQFF
j_call: TRBJ2-3; v_call: TRBV7-9; clone_size: .; d_call: TRBD2; cdr3_nt: TGTGCCAGCAGCCCGGGGGCTAGCGGGGGAGGAGATACGCAGTATTTT; cdr3_aa: CASSPGASGGGDTQYF
j_call: TRBJ1-2; v_call: TRBV19; clone_size: .; d_call: TRBD1; cdr3_nt: TGTGCCACACAGGGGCCTTTCTATGGCTACACCTTC; cdr3_aa: CATQGPFYGYTF
j_call: TRBJ1-1; v_call: TRBV27; clone_size: few; d_call: .; cdr3_nt: TGTGCCAGCATCTTCGTCGGTCAAGCTTTCTTT; cdr3_aa: CASIFVGQAFF
j_call: TRBJ1-4; v_call: TRBV28; clone_size: few; d_call: TRBD1; cdr3_nt: TGTGCCAGCAGTCCCCAATCCGGGACAGGGTGGGAAAAACTGTTTTTT; cdr3_aa: CASSPQSGTGWEKLFF
j_call: TRBJ2-7; v_call: TRBV11-2; clone_size: .; d_call: .; cdr3_nt: TGTGCCAGCAGCCTCGCCGGATACGGGGAGTCCGAGCAGTACTTC; cdr3_aa: CASSLAGYGESEQYF
j_call: TRBJ2-5; v_call: TRBV7-6; clone_size: .; d_call: .; cdr3_nt: TGTGCCAGCAGCTCCCTTTCAAACTTCCAAGAGACCCAGTACTTC; cdr3_aa: CASSSLSNFQETQYF
j_call: TRBJ2-5; v_call: TRBV5-1; clone_size: .; d_call: TRBD2; cdr3_nt: TGCGCCAGCAGCCCGGGACTAGCGGGAGGTTATCGGCAAGAGACCCAGTACTTC; cdr3_aa: CASSPGLAGGYRQETQYF
j_call: TRBJ1-2; v_call: TRBV7-9; clone_size: once; d_call: .; cdr3_nt: TGTGCCAGCACCTACCCGGGGGGAGGCGATGGCTACACCTTC; cdr3_aa: CASTYPGGGDGYTF
j_call: TRBJ2-5; v_call: TRBV10-2; clone_size: .; d_call: TRBD1; cdr3_nt: TGCGCCAGCAGTGACCCGGACAGGGGAGGAGAGACCCAGTACTTC; cdr3_aa: CASSDPDRGGETQYF
j_call: TRBJ2-5; v_call: TRBV6-5; clone_size: .; d_call: .; cdr3_nt: TGTGCCAGCAGTCCGTCCGTCGGGGTCCAAGAGACCCAGTACTTC; cdr3_aa: CASSPSVGVQETQYF
j_call: TRBJ1-5; v_call: TRBV5-8; clone_size: .; d_call: .; cdr3_nt: TGTGCCAGCAGCTTGGGTCAGATCAATCAGCCCCAGCATTTT; cdr3_aa: CASSLGQINQPQHF
j_call: TRBJ1-3; v_call: TRBV19; clone_size: .; d_call: .; cdr3_nt: TGTGCCAGTACTAGGGGAAAGGGAAACACCATATATTTT; cdr3_aa: CASTRGKGNTIYF
j_call: TRBJ2-2; v_call: TRBV7-2; clone_size: .; d_call: .; cdr3_nt: TGTGCCAGCAGCTTAGGCCCCCGGGACACCGGGGAGCTGTTTTTT; cdr3_aa: CASSLGPRDTGELFF
j_call: TRBJ1-2; v_call: TRBV19; clone_size: once; d_call: TRBD1; cdr3_nt: TGTGCCAGTAGGGGCTCGGGACAGGACTATGGCTACACCTTC; cdr3_aa: CASRGSGQDYGYTF
j_call: TRBJ1-1; v_call: TRBV7-3; clone_size: .; d_call: .; cdr3_nt: TGTGCCAGCAGCCCATCGGGTCAGGAAGCTTTCTTT; cdr3_aa: CASSPSGQEAFF